Here is one T cell receptor beta chain with its context. The data belong to a study of blood T cell repertoires in COVID-19. Study as a whole: Samples representing acute and convalescent COVID-19 were sourced from the United States, Italy and Spain. The analysed material was cDNA or gDNA that came from T cells, B-cell-depleted T cells, or PBMCs.

V gave up 6 bases and J gave up 1 base, with 7 bases separating them. The CDR3 contains 12 residues. CDR1 is SNHLY, CDR2 FYNNEI, per germline. Per the authors' pipeline: Reference gene primer amplification in the assay estimated nucleated cell counts. Sequencing was performed with immunoSEQ multiplex PCR; in TCRdb, only in-frame clones are kept and a portion is missing. V and J calls plus clone size are reproduced from that table; the DNA served to infer D and trimming. Of around 260,000 clones detected, 75% to 90% appear once; the ten largest clones hold about 4.6%. Sequencing was done on a sample of peripheral blood. The clonotype originates from a man aged 55 to 70 who had recovered from COVID-19. The chain couples TRBV2 to TRBJ2-7, with D unclear. The CDR3 here is CASRGRSYEQYF. The CDR3 DNA is TGTGCCAGCAGGGGCAGATCCTACGAGCAGTACTTC.